The 26 T cell receptor beta chains below come from one sample, sequenced in a study of CD8 T cells in ankylosing spondylitis. Study-wide points: A TCR beta motif made of fewer than ten highly homologous variants seemed typical of ankylosing spondylitis blood.

A single record per CDR3 protein comes from TCRdb applying MiXCR to the 5' RACE reads. Among around 490,000 distinct CDR3 sequences listed, 5.3% were seen once. Their antigens remain unidentified. Sequences were obtained from blood, either unsorted or a sorted T cell fraction (not recorded which). Source of these receptors: a male donor with ankylosing spondylitis.

Many counts were recorded for this clonotype. As DNA, the CDR3 is TGTGCCAGCAGCCGAGAACGCGACACTGAAGCTTTCTTT. Translation: CASSRERDTEAFF. The chain uses TRBV5-4 and TRBJ1-1; unclear D gene. Trimming shortened V by 4 bases and J by 3 bases, and 10 bases separated the two germline ends. This CDR3 has 13 amino acids. Germline CDR1 is SGHNT and CDR2 is YYREEE (reference sequence).

This clonotype showed up many times. The chain combines TRBV20-1 with TRBJ2-3; D unresolved. The CDR3 is 14 amino acids. V was clipped by 6 bases and J by 0 bases, with 13 bases between them. Germline-derived CDR1 and CDR2 are DFQATT and SNEGSKA (reference sequence). CDR3 protein: CSALSPLSTDTQYF. In nucleotides, the CDR3 is TGCAGTGCCCTTTCCCCTTTGAGCACAGATACGCAGTATTTT.

This clonotype showed up just a few times. This chain connects TRBV6-1 to TRBJ1-2; a possible D gene is TRBD1 (5 bases). The germline gives CDR1 MNHNS, CDR2 SASEGT. The V end lost 5 bases, the J end lost 7 bases, and 20 bases lay between the germline ends. The CDR3 consists of 15 residues. The CDR3 protein is CASSKEDTLTGGYTF. CDR3 sequence (DNA): TGTGCCAGCAGTAAAGAGGACACCTTAACTGGTGGCTACACCTTC.

The rearrangement joins TRBV18 to TRBJ2-1; D uncertain. Germline CDR1 is KGHSH and CDR2 is LQKENI. The CDR3 has 13 residues. Trimming stripped 0 bases from V and 6 bases from J, with 6 bases between. CDR3 loop: CASSPPSFNEQFF. The CDR3 DNA sequence: TGTGCCAGCTCACCACCTAGCTTCAATGAGCAGTTCTTC.

In this sample, this clonotype turned up many times. V is TRBV5-1 and J is TRBJ1-2; 7 nucleotides line up with TRBD1. V was clipped by 4 bases and J by 0 bases; unmatched bases: 3. CDR1 and CDR2 (germline): SGHRS, YFSETQ. CDR3 length: 14 residues. The DNA of the CDR3 is TGCGCCAGCAGCCCGGGACAGTCTAACTATGGCTACACCTTC. Amino acids: CASSPGQSNYGYTF.

This clonotype has at least ten counts. The J gene is TRBJ2-1, the V gene TRBV12-3 or TRBV12-4; D is undetermined. Trimming removed 4 bases from V and 9 bases from J, with 7 bases in between. The CDR3 spans 11 residues. The CDR3 region has the DNA TGTGCCAGCAGTTATGTCAGTGAGCAGTTCTTC. As protein: CASSYVSEQFF.

This clonotype was seen ten or more times. The chain recombines TRBV15 with TRBJ2-3; D gene unclear. The CDR3 runs to 14 residues. Deletions cut 0 bases from V and 10 bases from J, with 14 bases between. Germline V gives CDR1 LNHNV, CDR2 YYDKDF (reference sequence). CDR3 sequence reads: CATSRDSDIDAQYF. The CDR3 DNA reads TGTGCCACCAGCAGAGATTCTGATATCGATGCGCAGTATTTT.

The chain joins TRBV20-1 to TRBJ2-5; 7 bases agree with TRBD2. Unmatched junction bases numbered 10, after V lost 7 bases and J lost 2 bases. The CDR3 length is 14 residues. Germline V lookup: CDR1 DFQATT, CDR2 SNEGSKA (reference sequence). CDR3 DNA sequence: TGCAGTGGAGGGCGGGAGAGAAGGCAAGAGACCCAGTACTTC. Amino acids: CSGGRERRQETQYF.

Concerning this clonotype itself: A read error is possible here, since a much larger clone lies one base away. The rearrangement links TRBV4-3 to TRBJ2-7, with 12 bases matching TRBD1. The germline V gene encodes CDR1 LGHNA and CDR2 YSLEER. V gave up 6 bases and J gave up 5 bases; unmatched junction bases: 5. The CDR3 sequence is 14 residues long. In DNA form, the CDR3 reads TGCGCCAGCAGACCGGGACAGGGGGCCGACGAGCAGTACTTC. Translation: CASRPGQGADEQYF.

The chain uses TRBV6-2 or TRBV6-3 and TRBJ2-7, with unresolved D. Germline V gene data show CDR1 as MNHEY and CDR2 as SVGEGT. The V end was cut by 8 bases, the J end by 6 bases, with 14 bases between. The CDR3 is 12 residues long. The CDR3 reads CASQARLGEQYF. The CDR3 DNA sequence: TGTGCCAGCCAGGCCAGATTAGGCGAGCAGTACTTC.

This chain links TRBV7-3 with TRBJ2-6; D could derive from TRBD1 or TRBD2 (5 bases each). Trimming removed 6 bases at V and 0 bases at J, with 12 bases between. Germline CDR1 and CDR2: SGHTA and FQGTGA. The CDR3 spans 16 residues. Here the CDR3 DNA reads TGTGCCAGCAGTCCCGGGACGGACTCTGGGGCCAACGTCCTGACTTTC. Translation gives CASSPGTDSGANVLTF.

Many counts were recorded for this clonotype. The V call is TRBV7-6, the J call TRBJ1-3; D is undetermined. The CDR3 is made up of 17 amino acids. CDR1 SGHVS and CDR2 FNYEAQ come from the germline V gene. The ends were cut back, 5 bases at V and 3 bases at J, with 20 bases in the middle. The CDR3 nucleotides read TGTGCCAGCAGCCCACTCGATAGGACCCGCAATGGAAACACCATATATTTT. Residues: CASSPLDRTRNGNTIYF.

This clonotype was picked up many times. This chain connects TRBV27 to TRBJ2-5; no clear D. Germline loops: CDR1 MNHEY, CDR2 SMNVEV (reference sequence). V lost 3 bases and J lost 1, with 6 bases in between. The CDR3 runs to 13 residues. CDR3 bases: TGTGCCAGCAGTTTCCAGGCCCAAGAGACCCAGTACTTC. Translation: CASSFQAQETQYF.

In its sample, this clonotype was seen many times. This rearrangement joins TRBV6-2 or TRBV6-3 to TRBJ2-7; 7 bases line up with TRBD1. V gave up 6 bases and J gave up 1 base; unmatched junction bases: 3. The CDR3 is made up of 13 amino acids. Germline V gene sequence: CDR1 MNHEY, CDR2 SVGEGT. The CDR3: CASSKGQSYEQYF. The CDR3 nucleotides are TGTGCCAGCAGCAAGGGACAGTCCTACGAGCAGTACTTC.

The rearrangement joins TRBV19 to TRBJ2-1, with TRBD2 matching 12 bases. The CDR3 length is 18 residues. Per the germline V gene, CDR1 is LNHDA and CDR2 is SQIVND (reference sequence). Germline trimming cut 5 bases from V and 0 bases from J; bases unmatched to any gene: 8. CDR3 DNA sequence: TGTGCCAGTAGTCCTTACGGGACTAGCGGGCTCTCCTACAATGAGCAGTTCTTC. As protein: CASSPYGTSGLSYNEQFF.

This clonotype turned up a few times. The genes are TRBV29-1 and TRBJ2-1, with TRBD2 matching 12 bases. Germline values: CDR1 SQVTM, CDR2 ANQGSEA. Unmatched junction bases numbered 16, after V lost 6 bases and J lost 4 bases. This CDR3 spans 18 amino acids. This chain's CDR3 is CSVGLISWTSGDYNEQFF. CDR3 bases: TGCAGCGTAGGTCTTATATCATGGACTAGCGGGGATTACAATGAGCAGTTCTTC.

Many counts were recorded for this clonotype. V and J are TRBV5-1 and TRBJ1-2, with 7 bases identical to TRBD1. There are 13 residues in the CDR3. The junction had 2 bases not matched to a gene; V was cut back by 2 bases and J by 4 bases. The germline CDR1 and CDR2 sequences are SGHRS and YFSETQ. The CDR3 bases are TGCGCCAGCAGCTTTGACAGGGTCTATGGCTACACCTTC. It codes for CASSFDRVYGYTF.

This clonotype was counted at least ten times. The chain links TRBV20-1 to TRBJ2-5; D ambiguous. Germline values: CDR1 DFQATT, CDR2 SNEGSKA (reference sequence). The CDR3 covers 16 residues. Trimming removed 6 bases at V and 5 bases at J, with 25 bases between. The CDR3 coding sequence is TGCAGTGCACTTCTCCGACCGGGCCCCTGGTTCGAGACCCAGTACTTC. Its translation: CSALLRPGPWFETQYF.

Many counts were recorded for this clonotype. The chain employs TRBV13 and TRBJ2-7; D not resolved. The CDR3 is 15 residues long. With 5 bases removed from V and 3 bases from J, the gap between germline ends came to 17 bases. Germline values: CDR1 PRHDT, CDR2 FYEKMQ (reference sequence). CDR3 sequence (DNA): TGTGCCAGCAGCCGCAAAGGACGGGTCATCTACGAGCAGTACTTC. Residues: CASSRKGRVIYEQYF. Full variable domain (missing parts from reference TRBV13 and TRBJ2-7): AAGVIQSPRHLIKEKRETATLKCYPIPRHDTVYWYQQGPGQDPQFLISFYEKMQSDKGSIPDRFSAQQFSDYHSELNMSSLELGDSALYFCASSRKGRVIYEQYFGPGTRLTVT.

The sample holds many counts of this clonotype. The gene calls are TRBV14 and TRBJ2-1; D is ambiguous. The length of the CDR3 is 14 residues. The V gene lost 4 bases and the J gene lost 2 bases, with 9 bases spanning the gap. Germline CDR1 SGHDN, CDR2 FVKESK. The CDR3 protein is CASSPLQAYNEQFF. Here the CDR3 DNA reads TGTGCCAGCAGCCCTCTCCAGGCCTACAATGAGCAGTTCTTC.

This clonotype was recorded at least ten times. The chain combines TRBV10-3 with TRBJ2-1, with D perhaps TRBD2 (6 bases). The CDR3 covers 17 residues. The germline gives CDR1 ENHRY, CDR2 SYGVKD. Trimming shortened V by 5 bases and J by 6 bases, and 23 bases separated the two germline ends. The CDR3 loop reads CAISSPWEAPESNEQFF. CDR3 DNA sequence: TGTGCCATCAGTTCCCCCTGGGAGGCCCCCGAGTCCAATGAGCAGTTCTTC.

This chain links TRBV20-1 with TRBJ1-1; no clear D gene. Germline-derived CDR1 and CDR2 are DFQATT and SNEGSKA (reference sequence). The CDR3 loop spans 14 amino acids. The CDR3 DNA reads as TGCGAGTTCGCCAATAGAGGAACTAACACTGAAGCTTTCTTT. The encoded protein is CEFANRGTNTEAFF.

This clonotype appeared many times. This sequence joins TRBV6-2 or TRBV6-3 and TRBJ1-6, with D perhaps TRBD1 (5 bases). This CDR3 contains 15 residues. V was shortened by 6 bases and J by 8 bases, with 17 bases between the two germline ends. CDR1 and CDR2 (germline): MNHEY, SVGEGT. DNA of the CDR3: TGTGCCAGCAGCCCCCTCGCAGGGATCCATTCACCCCTCCACTTT. Protein: CASSPLAGIHSPLHF.

This clonotype was recorded at least ten times. The chain joins TRBV7-2 to TRBJ2-1, with 7 positions matching TRBD1. Germline V CDR1 and CDR2: SGHTA, FQGNSA. The J segment lost 4 bases and the V segment lost 5 bases, leaving 11 bases of the junction unmatched. The CDR3 runs to 16 residues. The chain's CDR3 is CASSADRGQIYNEQFF. The CDR3 DNA sequence: TGTGCCAGCAGCGCAGATAGGGGACAGATTTACAATGAGCAGTTCTTC.

This clonotype was observed a few times. This chain joins TRBV5-1 and TRBJ2-5; perhaps TRBD2 as D (7 bases). Germline V gene sequence: CDR1 SGHRS, CDR2 YFSETQ. V lost 5 bases, J lost 7 bases, and 21 bases lay in between. This CDR3 contains 15 residues. CDR3 protein: CASRPSGGGDGTQYF. The CDR3 nucleotides are TGCGCCAGCAGACCGTCCGGAGGGGGGGACGGGACCCAGTACTTC.

This clonotype came up many times. The rearrangement links TRBV14 to TRBJ1-1; D possibly corresponds to TRBD1 (5 bases). CDR3 length: 15 residues. Germline V gene sequence: CDR1 SGHDN, CDR2 FVKESK. Trimming took off 6 bases at V and 0 bases at J, with 14 bases between the two ends. This CDR3 reads CASSRPGRMNTEAFF. The CDR3 nucleotides are TGTGCCAGCAGTCGGCCGGGACGGATGAACACTGAAGCTTTCTTT.